This entry lists 31 T cell receptor beta chains sequenced from one sample in a study of blood T cell repertoires in COVID-19. Clones were read by immunoSEQ multiplex PCR, and TCRdb kept only the in-frame ones, dropping some. The sample carries 150,000 to 200,000 clones, about 79% recorded once. The material sequenced was peripheral blood. Source of these receptors: a woman between 65 and 79 years old with acute or convalescent COVID-19.

The chain is built from TRBV20-1 and TRBJ1-4, with D tentatively TRBD1 (5 bases). Trimming cost V 3 bases and J 5 bases, with 22 bases left between them. Germline V gene data show CDR1 as DFQATT and CDR2 as SNEGSKA (reference sequence). The CDR3 length is 17 residues. The CDR3 region has the DNA TGCAGTGCTAGTTCGGCGGCGGGGGGACTTTTAAATGAAAAACTGTTTTTT. This sequence encodes CSASSAAGGLLNEKLFF.

This clone was detected a few times. This chain links TRBV2 with TRBJ2-5; weak D call: TRBD2 (5 bases). The CDR3 has 14 amino acids. Between the trimmed V and J ends, which lost 5 bases and 0 bases, there was a span of 10 bases. Germline-derived CDR1 and CDR2 are SNHLY and FYNNEI. The CDR3: CASSQTGYQETQYF. CDR3 DNA: TGTGCCAGCAGTCAAACGGGGTACCAAGAGACCCAGTACTTC.

The table lists this clone with many counts. This chain connects TRBV27 to TRBJ2-7, with D tentatively TRBD1 (6 bases). CDR3 length equals 17 residues. In germline, CDR1 is MNHEY, CDR2 SMNVEV (reference sequence). Trimming left V 6 bases short and J 0 bases short, with 21 bases between. CDR3 in amino acids: CASRFKASGTSSYEQYF. The CDR3 DNA follows: TGTGCCAGCAGATTTAAGGCCTCTGGGACATCCTCCTACGAGCAGTACTTC.

The chain recombines TRBV7-9 with TRBJ2-3; a weak D match, TRBD1 (6 bases). The CDR3 runs to 13 residues. CDR1 is SEHNR and CDR2 is FQNEAQ in the germline V gene (reference sequence). Trimming shortened V by 5 bases and J by 9 bases, and 15 bases separated the two germline ends. In nucleotides, the CDR3 is TGTGCCAGCAGCCCCCCAGGGGCGTTGACGCAGTATTTT. Translating gives CASSPPGALTQYF.

This sequence joins TRBV5-4 and TRBJ1-3; D unresolved. Germline V gene sequence: CDR1 SGHNT, CDR2 YYREEE (reference sequence). The CDR3 spans 15 residues. Trimming removed 2 bases at V and 0 bases at J, with 9 bases between. CDR3 coding DNA: TGTGCCAGCAGCTTTTCCTCGAGCTCTGGAAACACCATATATTTT. It codes for CASSFSSSSGNTIYF.

V gene TRBV27 combines with J gene TRBJ1-1, with D unclear. This CDR3 spans 12 amino acids. CDR1 MNHEY and CDR2 SMNVEV come from the germline V gene (reference sequence). The V gene lost 6 bases and the J gene lost 4 bases, with 9 bases spanning the gap. CDR3 nucleotide sequence: TGTGCCAGCAGATCCGAGCTCACTGAAGCTTTCTTT. Residues: CASRSELTEAFF.

This chain connects TRBV5-1 to TRBJ1-5, with D possibly being TRBD1 (5 bases). Germline lookup yields CDR1 SGHRS and CDR2 YFSETQ. The CDR3 consists of 15 residues. The germline V and J ends were trimmed by 0 bases and 1 base, with 8 bases remaining between them. The CDR3 DNA sequence: TGCGCCAGCAGCTTGGGTGGGGCGAGCAATCAGCCCCAGCATTTT. The encoded protein is CASSLGGASNQPQHF.

The chain links TRBV5-1 to TRBJ1-4, with 7 bases that match TRBD1. V was pared by 1 base and J by 0 bases, with 6 bases of the junction left unmatched. This CDR3 has 17 residues. Germline V lookup: CDR1 SGHRS, CDR2 YFSETQ. DNA for the CDR3: TGCGCCAGCAGCTTGCAAGGGGGCGACGCAACTAATGAAAAACTGTTTTTT. It codes for CASSLQGGDATNEKLFF. Based on the CDR3 plus reference TRBV5-1 and TRBJ1-4, the full variable domain is KAGVTQTPRYLIKTRGQQVTLSCSPISGHRSVSWYQQTPGQGLQFLFEYFSETQRNKGNFPGRFSGRQFSNSRSEMNVSTLELGDSALYLCASSLQGGDATNEKLFFGSGTQLSVL.

There are a few counts of this clone. V is TRBV9 and J is TRBJ2-2; 9 positions match TRBD2. Germline V gene data show CDR1 as SGDLS and CDR2 as YYNGEE. The CDR3 is 15 residues long. V gave up 4 bases and J gave up 6 bases; unmatched junction bases: 7. The CDR3 protein is CASSPGTSFSGELFF. The CDR3 nucleotides read TGTGCCAGCAGCCCCGGGACTAGCTTTTCCGGGGAGCTGTTTTTT.

The V gene is TRBV9, the J gene TRBJ2-3, with 13 bases that match TRBD2. CDR1 SGDLS and CDR2 YYNGEE come from the germline V gene. The CDR3 consists of 17 residues. V gave up 4 bases and J gave up 4 bases; unmatched junction bases: 9. CDR3 in amino acids: CASSRTTSGRASDTQYF. The CDR3 DNA is TGTGCCAGCAGCCGAACCACTAGCGGGAGGGCCTCAGATACGCAGTATTTT.

This clone was recorded only once. The chain has TRBV12-3 or TRBV12-4 and TRBJ2-5; unclear D gene. The CDR3 sequence is 12 residues long. V was shortened by 3 bases and J by 6 bases, with 8 bases between the two germline ends. CDR3 sequence (DNA): TGTGCCAGCAGTTTTCTTAGCCAGACCCAGTACTTC. Amino acid sequence: CASSFLSQTQYF.

V and J are TRBV20-1 and TRBJ2-1, with D possibly being TRBD1 (5 bases). CDR1 and CDR2 (germline): DFQATT, SNEGSKA (reference sequence). The CDR3 is 15 amino acids. Trimming took off 3 bases at V and 5 bases at J, with 17 bases between the two ends. The CDR3 protein is CSASPLRANNNEQFF. As DNA, the CDR3 is TGCAGTGCTAGTCCCCTCAGGGCGAACAACAATGAGCAGTTCTTC.

The V and J genes are TRBV6-5 and TRBJ2-7; unclear D gene. The CDR3 sequence is 11 residues long. V shed 5 bases and J shed 4 bases, with 6 bases lying between them. Germline V lookup: CDR1 MNHEY, CDR2 SVGAGI. CDR3 bases: TGTGCCAGCAGTCAGTTTTACGAGCAGTACTTC. It yields the protein CASSQFYEQYF.

This chain links TRBV6-4 with TRBJ2-1, with TRBD2 identical over 8 bases. V gave up 4 bases and J gave up 8 bases; unmatched junction bases: 13. The CDR3 has 16 amino acids. Germline V gene sequence: CDR1 MRHNA, CDR2 SNTAGT. CDR3 region: CASSALNTGGYYEQFF. The CDR3 DNA sequence: TGTGCCAGCAGTGCCCTCAATACGGGAGGGTATTATGAGCAGTTCTTC.

This chain joins TRBV4-1 and TRBJ2-5, with a tentative D call TRBD2 (6 bases). The germline V gene has CDR1 MGHRA and CDR2 YSYEKL. Trimming removed 4 bases at V and 3 bases at J, with 15 bases between. This CDR3 region has 15 residues. In DNA, the CDR3 is TGCGCCAGCAGCCGAACCCTGGGACTTAAAGAGACCCAGTACTTC. Its translation: CASSRTLGLKETQYF.

This sequence joins TRBV10-2 and TRBJ2-1; D gene uncertain. V dropped 4 bases and J dropped 3 bases, with 16 bases sitting between them. The CDR3 spans 16 residues. Germline assignment: CDR1 WSHSY and CDR2 SAAADI. The CDR3 DNA follows: TGCGCCAGCAGTGGCCGACAAGCCAACTTCTACAATGAGCAGTTCTTC. Encoded protein: CASSGRQANFYNEQFF.

This clone has a single count. The chain couples TRBV7-9 to TRBJ1-3; a weak D match, TRBD1 (6 bases). With 2 bases removed from V and 0 bases from J, the gap between germline ends came to 17 bases. The CDR3 is 18 amino acids. Germline V gene lookup returns CDR1 SEHNR and CDR2 FQNEAQ (reference sequence). The CDR3 spells CASSLPRGGRISGNTIYF. Here the CDR3 DNA reads TGTGCCAGCAGCTTACCCCGGGGGGGGCGAATCTCTGGAAACACCATATATTTT.

This chain joins TRBV3-1 (or the pseudogene TRBV3-2) and TRBJ1-6; D is possibly TRBD1 (6 bases). The V gene's germline CDR1 is LGHDT and CDR2 YNNKEL (reference sequence). The ends were cut back, 3 bases at V and 5 bases at J, with 8 bases in the middle. CDR3 size: 14 residues. CDR3 region: CASSHRGNNSPLHF. In DNA form, the CDR3 reads TGTGCCAGCAGCCACAGGGGTAATAATTCACCCCTCCACTTT.

V gene TRBV5-8 combines with J gene TRBJ1-2, with a possible D match to TRBD1 (5 bases). The germline V and J ends were trimmed by 3 bases and 10 bases, with 13 bases remaining between them. Germline CDR1 reads SGHTS; CDR2 reads YDEGEE. This CDR3 region has 12 residues. CDR3 in DNA: TGTGCCAGCAGCTCGGGACTAGCGGTCTACACCTTC. It yields the protein CASSSGLAVYTF.

Here the CDR3 reads CASETGGVKHGYTF. In nucleotides, the CDR3 is TGTGCCAGCGAGACAGGGGGGGTTAAACATGGCTACACCTTC. This chain connects TRBV2 to TRBJ1-2; 9 bases align to TRBD1. Looked up from germline, CDR1 is SNHLY and CDR2 is FYNNEI. Losses at the gene ends were 8 bases for V and 6 bases for J; bases not matched to a gene: 10. The CDR3 contains 14 residues.

This chain connects TRBV3-1 (or the pseudogene TRBV3-2) to TRBJ2-7, with 10 bases fitting TRBD1. Germline CDR1 reads LGHDT; CDR2 reads YNNKEL (reference sequence). The length of the CDR3 is 15 residues. The V segment lost 3 bases and the J segment 3 bases; nucleotides outside the gene matches: 5. This CDR3 is CASSQAGTGVYEQYF. The CDR3 DNA sequence: TGTGCCAGCAGCCAGGCCGGGACAGGGGTCTACGAGCAGTACTTC.

This chain connects TRBV27 to TRBJ2-1; D is uncertain. The germline V and J ends were trimmed by 5 bases and 5 bases, with 10 bases remaining between them. The CDR3 runs 13 residues. In germline, CDR1 is MNHEY, CDR2 SMNVEV (reference sequence). The CDR3 is CASSQHINNEQFF. The CDR3 DNA sequence: TGTGCCAGCAGTCAACACATAAACAATGAGCAGTTCTTC.

This clone was seen once. The chain employs TRBV5-1 and TRBJ2-2, with TRBD1 matching 10 bases. Per the germline V gene, CDR1 is SGHRS and CDR2 is YFSETQ. Germline trimming cut 4 bases from V and 6 bases from J; bases unmatched to any gene: 6. The CDR3 has 15 amino acids. The CDR3 nucleotides read TGCGCCAGCAGCCCCGGACAGGGGGAAGCCGGGGAGCTGTTTTTT. This gives the protein CASSPGQGEAGELFF.

V usage is TRBV7-2 and J usage is TRBJ1-5; tentative D call: TRBD1 (5 bases). The CDR3 loop spans 14 amino acids. Per germline, CDR1 SGHTA and CDR2 FQGNSA. Trimming left V 3 bases short and J 3 bases short, with 9 bases between. The CDR3 DNA reads TGTGCCAGCAGCTTTGCAGGGCTCAATCAGCCCCAGCATTTT. Translating it yields CASSFAGLNQPQHF.

The gene calls are TRBV4-2 and TRBJ2-5, with D perhaps TRBD2 (5 bases). The V end lost 3 bases, the J end lost 2 bases, and 13 bases lay between the germline ends. CDR3 length: 15 residues. The germline CDR1 and CDR2 sequences are LGHNA and YNFKEQ. The CDR3 coding sequence is TGTGCCAGCAGCCAGGGAGAACAAGAACAAGAGACCCAGTACTTC. Translated: CASSQGEQEQETQYF.

Here the CDR3 reads CAIRSGHPDWGGYTF. Here the CDR3 DNA reads TGTGCCATCAGATCCGGACACCCCGACTGGGGAGGCTACACCTTC. V gene TRBV10-3 combines with J gene TRBJ1-2; tentative D call: TRBD1 (5 bases). The V gene's germline CDR1 is ENHRY and CDR2 SYGVKD. V was trimmed by 6 bases and J by 8 bases, leaving 22 bases between them. CDR3 length: 15 residues.

The chain couples TRBV19 to TRBJ2-7; TRBD1 matches at 12 bases. J lost 2 bases, V lost 7 bases, and 6 bases had no gene match. From germline, CDR1 is LNHDA and CDR2 SQIVND (reference sequence). The CDR3 has 15 residues. CDR3 coding DNA: TGTGCCAGTACCCCCGGGACAGGGGGCACCTACGAGCAGTACTTC. Its protein is CASTPGTGGTYEQYF. The variable domain in full, completed from reference TRBV19 and TRBJ2-7, reads DGGITQSPKYLFRKEGQNVTLSCEQNLNHDAMYWYRQDPGQGLRLIYYSQIVNDFQKGDIAEGYSVSREKKESFPLTVTSAQKNPTAFYLCASTPGTGGTYEQYFGPGTRLTVT.

This clone has a single count. The gene calls are TRBV6-1 and TRBJ1-6, with 12 bases aligning to TRBD1. The CDR3 loop spans 17 amino acids. CDR1 is MNHNS, CDR2 SASEGT, per germline. J gave up 9 bases and V 2 bases, and 8 bases lay outside the gene matches. CDR3 region: CASSERVGDRGRSPLHF. The CDR3 nucleotides are TGTGCCAGCAGTGAAAGGGTGGGGGACAGGGGGCGTTCACCCCTCCACTTT.

The chain couples TRBV6-2 or TRBV6-3 to TRBJ1-4; D is unresolved. The V end lost 5 bases, the J end lost 5 bases, and 15 bases lay between the germline ends. From germline, CDR1 is MNHEY and CDR2 SVGEGT. The CDR3 consists of 15 residues. Written as DNA, the CDR3 is TGTGCCAGCAGTACCCCCGGGAGGGAGAATGAAAAACTGTTTTTT. Translated, it gives CASSTPGRENEKLFF.

The gene calls are TRBV5-4 and TRBJ2-7, with TRBD2 identical over 7 bases. The CDR3 sequence is 15 residues long. CDR1 is SGHNT and CDR2 is YYREEE in the germline V gene (reference sequence). The V and J ends lost 4 bases and 2 bases, in that order; junction bases with no gene match: 9. CDR3 residues: CASSGGTTGAYEQYF. DNA of the CDR3: TGTGCCAGCAGCGGGGGGACTACCGGGGCCTACGAGCAGTACTTC. Variable domain in full (rest from reference TRBV5-4 and TRBJ2-7): ETGVTQSPTHLIKTRGQQVTLRCSSQSGHNTVSWYQQALGQGPQFIFQYYREEENGRGNFPPRFSGLQFPNYSSELNVNALELDDSALYLCASSGGTTGAYEQYFGPGTRLTVT.

The rearrangement joins TRBV13 to TRBJ2-7; D is possibly TRBD2 (7 bases). The germline V and J ends were trimmed by 1 base and 7 bases, with 17 bases remaining between them. The length of the CDR3 is 15 residues. Germline loops: CDR1 PRHDT, CDR2 FYEKMQ (reference sequence). CDR3 protein: CASSLALRGADEQYF. Written as DNA, the CDR3 is TGTGCCAGCAGCTTAGCCCTTCGGGGGGCAGATGAGCAGTACTTC. The complete variable domain, with remaining parts taken from reference TRBV13 and TRBJ2-7, reads AAGVIQSPRHLIKEKRETATLKCYPIPRHDTVYWYQQGPGQDPQFLISFYEKMQSDKGSIPDRFSAQQFSDYHSELNMSSLELGDSALYFCASSLALRGADEQYFGPGTRLTVT.